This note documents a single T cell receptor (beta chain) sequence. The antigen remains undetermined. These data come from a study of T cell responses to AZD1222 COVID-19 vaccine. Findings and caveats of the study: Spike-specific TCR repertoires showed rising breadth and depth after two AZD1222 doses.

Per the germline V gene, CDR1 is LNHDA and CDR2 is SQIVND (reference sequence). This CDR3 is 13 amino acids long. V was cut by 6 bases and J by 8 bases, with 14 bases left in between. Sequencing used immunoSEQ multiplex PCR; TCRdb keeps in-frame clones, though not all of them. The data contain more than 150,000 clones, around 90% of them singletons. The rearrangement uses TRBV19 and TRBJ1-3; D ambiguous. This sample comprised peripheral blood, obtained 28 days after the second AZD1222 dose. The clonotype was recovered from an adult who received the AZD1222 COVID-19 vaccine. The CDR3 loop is CASRDAGRDTIYF. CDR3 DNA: TGTGCCAGTAGGGACGCAGGACGGGACACCATATATTTT.